These T cell receptor beta chains were read from a single sample in a study of technical replicates of blood from a few donors. The protocol was immunoSEQ multiplex PCR, while the TCRdb copy is restricted to in-frame clones and leaves out a portion. The data contain about 75,000 clones, 90% to 95% of them singletons. The sample taken for sequencing was PBMCs. These receptor sequences come from a human donor in good health. Some clones in this sample may be carry-over from other donors' samples. Each CDR3 is given with its conserved first and last residue. The order of the fields is clone size, CDR3 length, J gene, D gene, V gene, CDR3 DNA, CDR3 protein. A D gene is named only where the DNA matches it firmly. Only part of the rows carry a size: once, few, many, or a class if the clone is expanded.

>NA|18|TRBJ2-7|TRBD2|TRBV30
TGTGCCTGGAGCGCCCCTGCCGGGACTAGCGGGAGATCCTACGAGCAGTACTTC
CAWSAPAGTSGRSYEQYF
>NA|16|TRBJ2-7|TRBD2|TRBV5-4
TGTGCCAGCAGCCCCGGGACTAGCGGGAGCCCCTACGAGCAGTACTTC
CASSPGTSGSPYEQYF
>once|17|TRBJ2-7|TRBD2|TRBV7-2
TGTGCCAGCAGCTTACAGGGGGGCAGCGGGAGGGCCTACGAGCAGTACTTC
CASSLQGGSGRAYEQYF
>NA|17|TRBJ2-5|TRBD1|TRBV5-1
TGCGCCAGCAGCCCTGGACAGGGACAATCGATCCAAGAGACCCAGTACTTC
CASSPGQGQSIQETQYF
>NA|15|TRBJ2-3|TRBD1|TRBV5-6
TGTGCCAGCAGCGCGACAGGGGGAAGGACAGATACGCAGTATTTT
CASSATGGRTDTQYF
>few|10|TRBJ1-1|TRBD1|TRBV30
TGTGCCTGGAACAGGGGAAAAGCTTTCTTT
CAWNRGKAFF
>NA|11|TRBJ2-3|TRBD1|TRBV6-4
TGTGCCAGCAGGTGGATGGGACAGCTGTATTTT
CASRWMGQLYF
>NA|13|TRBJ2-7|NA|TRBV29-1
TGCAGCGTTCGTCAAGGGGCCACCTACGAGCAGTACTTC
CSVRQGATYEQYF
>NA|16|TRBJ2-5|TRBD1|TRBV29-1
TGCAGCGTCGGAAACCGGGACAGGGGGTACCAAGAGACCCAGTACTTC
CSVGNRDRGYQETQYF
>NA|14|TRBJ2-1|NA|TRBV5-1
TGCGCCAGCAGCTTGTCAGGGGGGTACAATGAGCAGTTCTTC
CASSLSGGYNEQFF
>NA|15|TRBJ2-2|NA|TRBV5-1
TGCGCCAGCAGCCCGGGACACGCGAACACCGGGGAGCTGTTTTTT
CASSPGHANTGELFF